These T cell receptor beta chains were read from a single sample in a study of blood T cell repertoires in COVID-19. Sequencing used immunoSEQ multiplex PCR; TCRdb keeps in-frame clones, though not all of them. The table records 160,000 or so clones, around 80% of them present only once. Sequencing was done on a sample of peripheral blood. These receptors came from a man aged 70 or older with active or convalescent COVID-19. Each CDR3 is given with its conserved first and last residue. Each record gives: CDR3 protein, CDR3 DNA, V gene, clone size, J gene, D gene. A D gene is named only where the DNA matches it firmly. Not all rows give a size; the values are once, few, many and, for expanded clones, a class.

CDR3: CASSYAGTGLETQYF
DNA: TGTGCCAGCAGCTACGCGGGGACAGGGTTGGAGACCCAGTACTTC
V: TRBV6-5
size: NA
J: TRBJ2-5
D: TRBD1

CDR3: CASSPLAGGSTDTQYF
DNA: TGTGCCAGCTCACCCCTAGCGGGAGGTTCCACAGATACGCAGTATTTT
V: TRBV18
size: NA
J: TRBJ2-3
D: TRBD2

CDR3: CASSSGWNQPQHF
DNA: TGTGCCAGCAGTTCAGGATGGAATCAGCCCCAGCATTTT
V: TRBV28
size: NA
J: TRBJ1-5
D: NA

CDR3: CASSPGVEQWSEQFF
DNA: TGTGCCAGCTCCCCGGGGGTGGAGCAATGGAGTGAGCAGTTCTTC
V: TRBV11-2
size: NA
J: TRBJ2-1
D: NA

CDR3: CASSLNSGRGLEQFF
DNA: TGTGCCAGCAGTTTAAATAGTGGCAGGGGGCTTGAGCAGTTCTTC
V: TRBV27
size: NA
J: TRBJ2-1
D: TRBD1

CDR3: CASARGGFYEQYF
DNA: TGTGCTAGTGCCAGGGGAGGGTTCTACGAGCAGTACTTC
V: TRBV12-5
size: NA
J: TRBJ2-7
D: NA

CDR3: CASSLRRGGTEAFF
DNA: TGTGCCAGCAGTCTCCGGAGGGGAGGGACTGAAGCTTTCTTT
V: TRBV6-5
size: NA
J: TRBJ1-1
D: NA

CDR3: CASSPGTTGEQFF
DNA: TGTGCCAGCAGCCCCGGGACAACGGGTGAGCAGTTCTTC
V: TRBV7-3
size: NA
J: TRBJ2-1
D: NA

CDR3: CASSFLSGRGKETQYF
DNA: TGCGCCAGCAGCTTCCTTAGCGGGAGAGGAAAAGAGACCCAGTACTTC
V: TRBV5-1
size: NA
J: TRBJ2-5
D: TRBD2

CDR3: CASSLQGGNTEAFF
DNA: TGTGCCAGCAGCTTACAGGGGGGGAACACTGAAGCTTTCTTT
V: TRBV7-9
size: NA
J: TRBJ1-1
D: TRBD1

CDR3: CAWSLASLNEKLFF
DNA: TGTGCCTGGAGTCTGGCCAGTTTAAATGAAAAACTGTTTTTT
V: TRBV30
size: NA
J: TRBJ1-4
D: NA

CDR3: CASSAAAYGYTF
DNA: TGTGCCAGCAGTGCGGCAGCCTATGGCTACACCTTC
V: TRBV28
size: NA
J: TRBJ1-2
D: NA

CDR3: CASSQRGGQGFFGNTIYF
DNA: TGTGCCAGCAGCCAGAGGGGGGGACAGGGGTTTTTTGGAAACACCATATATTTT
V: TRBV4-2
size: NA
J: TRBJ1-3
D: TRBD1

CDR3: CASSLLLLGQGYRYEQYF
DNA: TGTGCCAGCAGCTTGCTGCTACTGGGACAGGGGTATCGGTACGAGCAGTACTTC
V: TRBV5-5
size: NA
J: TRBJ2-7
D: TRBD1

CDR3: CASSYLGQGQETQYF
DNA: TGTGCCAGCAGTTACCTAGGACAGGGACAAGAGACCCAGTACTTC
V: TRBV6-2/TRBV6-3
size: few
J: TRBJ2-5
D: TRBD1

CDR3: CASSFQGSGIYGYTF
DNA: TGTGCCAGCAGTTTTCAGGGGTCGGGCATCTATGGCTACACCTTC
V: TRBV27
size: NA
J: TRBJ1-2
D: NA

CDR3: CASSSGTGDPGELFF
DNA: TGCGCCAGCAGCTCTGGGACAGGGGATCCCGGGGAGCTGTTTTTT
V: TRBV5-1
size: NA
J: TRBJ2-2
D: TRBD1

CDR3: CASSLRSTMNTEAFF
DNA: TGTGCCAGCAGCTTAAGGTCGACTATGAACACTGAAGCTTTCTTT
V: TRBV7-8
size: NA
J: TRBJ1-1
D: NA

CDR3: CATSRNRGAADTQYF
DNA: TGTGCCACCAGCAGGAACAGGGGCGCGGCAGATACGCAGTATTTT
V: TRBV15
size: NA
J: TRBJ2-3
D: TRBD1

CDR3: CASNGQGAKNEQFF
DNA: TGTGCCAGCAATGGACAGGGGGCTAAGAATGAGCAGTTCTTC
V: TRBV7-2
size: NA
J: TRBJ2-1
D: TRBD1

CDR3: CASRGYGHGYTF
DNA: TGTGCCAGCAGGGGCTATGGGCATGGCTACACCTTC
V: TRBV28
size: NA
J: TRBJ1-2
D: NA

CDR3: CSVNRDPRGGELFF
DNA: TGCAGCGTAAACCGGGACCCGCGGGGCGGGGAGCTGTTTTTT
V: TRBV29-1
size: NA
J: TRBJ2-2
D: NA

CDR3: CASSHSYKGLAGESDEQYF
DNA: TGTGCCAGCAGCCACTCCTACAAAGGACTAGCGGGAGAGAGCGACGAGCAGTACTTC
V: TRBV6-6
size: NA
J: TRBJ2-7
D: TRBD2

CDR3: CASSLDSGTAGAYEQYF
DNA: TGTGCCAGCAGCTTAGATTCGGGGACGGCAGGGGCCTACGAGCAGTACTTC
V: TRBV11-2
size: NA
J: TRBJ2-7
D: NA

CDR3: CASSTRTSGSMGTDTQYF
DNA: TGTGCCAGTAGTACCCGGACTAGCGGGAGTATGGGCACAGATACGCAGTATTTT
V: TRBV19
size: NA
J: TRBJ2-3
D: TRBD2

CDR3: CASTRREADTQYF
DNA: TGTGCCAGTACGAGGCGGGAGGCAGATACGCAGTATTTT
V: TRBV11-2
size: NA
J: TRBJ2-3
D: TRBD2

CDR3: CASSLATRGVAGVNEQFF
DNA: TGTGCCAGCAGCTTGGCAACGAGGGGGGTAGCGGGAGTAAATGAGCAGTTCTTC
V: TRBV5-6
size: NA
J: TRBJ2-1
D: TRBD2

CDR3: CAWSVGSRASAFF
DNA: TGTGCCTGGAGTGTAGGGAGCCGGGCCTCAGCTTTCTTT
V: TRBV30
size: NA
J: TRBJ1-1
D: NA

CDR3: CASSKGQGTGELFF
DNA: TGCGCCAGCAGTAAGGGACAGGGAACCGGGGAGCTGTTTTTT
V: TRBV10-1
size: few
J: TRBJ2-2
D: TRBD1

CDR3: CASSLWTSGAQETQYF
DNA: TGCGCCAGCAGCTTATGGACTAGCGGAGCTCAAGAGACCCAGTACTTC
V: TRBV5-1
size: NA
J: TRBJ2-5
D: TRBD2

CDR3: CASTKESSYNSPLHF
DNA: TGTGCCAGTACCAAGGAGAGCTCCTATAATTCACCCCTCCACTTT
V: TRBV19
size: NA
J: TRBJ1-6
D: NA

CDR3: CASSKEREGNYGYTF
DNA: TGTGCCAGCAGTAAGGAAAGGGAGGGCAACTATGGCTACACCTTC
V: TRBV2
size: NA
J: TRBJ1-2
D: NA

CDR3: CASSFGGSDTEAFF
DNA: TGTGCCAGCAGCTTTGGGGGCAGTGACACTGAAGCTTTCTTT
V: TRBV11-3
size: NA
J: TRBJ1-1
D: NA

CDR3: CASSSPGRGEVEQFF
DNA: TGTGCCAGCAGCTCCCCGGGCAGGGGCGAGGTTGAGCAGTTCTTC
V: TRBV7-2
size: NA
J: TRBJ2-1
D: NA

CDR3: CASSKVERDTQYF
DNA: TGTGCCAGCAGCAAAGTAGAGCGAGATACGCAGTATTTT
V: TRBV21-1
size: NA
J: TRBJ2-3
D: NA

CDR3: CASSTRRGSSYEQYF
DNA: TGTGCCAGTAGTACTCGCCGTGGCAGCTCCTACGAGCAGTACTTC
V: TRBV19
size: NA
J: TRBJ2-7
D: NA

CDR3: CASRAELAGSYEQYF
DNA: TGTGCCAGCAGGGCGGAACTAGCGGGGTCCTACGAGCAGTACTTC
V: TRBV27
size: few
J: TRBJ2-7
D: TRBD2

CDR3: CASSLHSGNTIYF
DNA: TGTGCCAGCAGCTTACACTCTGGAAACACCATATATTTT
V: TRBV11-2
size: NA
J: TRBJ1-3
D: NA

CDR3: CASSLQGWAEAFF
DNA: TGTGCCAGCAGTTTACAGGGTTGGGCTGAAGCTTTCTTT
V: TRBV6-5
size: few
J: TRBJ1-1
D: NA

CDR3: CASSPGPWATNEKLFF
DNA: TGTGCCAGCTCACCAGGTCCCTGGGCTACTAATGAAAAACTGTTTTTT
V: TRBV18
size: few
J: TRBJ1-4
D: NA